These 15 T cell receptor beta chains share one sample of origin, sequenced in a study of response to subunit inactivated influenza vaccine. TCRdb reprocessed the RT-PCR reads with MiXCR, giving one entry per CDR3 protein. The sample has around 850,000 distinct CDR3 sequences, around 18% seen once; the top ten hold about a tenth. Sequenced material: PBMCs from blood, taken 4 to 6 days after vaccination. All receptors derive from a man aged 50-60 years who received an inactivated influenza vaccine.

The chain is built from TRBV27 and TRBJ2-4, with D unclear. Germline V gene data show CDR1 as MNHEY and CDR2 as SMNVEV (reference sequence). Trimming took 8 bases from V and 0 from J, leaving 17 bases between them. CDR3 length: 16 amino acids. The CDR3 region is CASSSIIGLAKNIQYF. CDR3 DNA sequence: TGTGCCAGCTCGTCGATAATTGGGCTAGCCAAAAACATTCAGTACTTC.

This clonotype was picked up a small number of times. The gene calls are TRBV5-5 and TRBJ2-3, with D tentatively TRBD1 (6 bases). The germline V gene encodes CDR1 SGHKS and CDR2 YYEKEE (reference sequence). This CDR3 region has 16 residues. Trimming shortened V by 0 bases and J by 1 base, and 12 bases separated the two germline ends. CDR3 sequence reads: CASSLGQGLGTDTQYF. In DNA, the CDR3 is TGTGCCAGCAGCTTGGGCCAGGGGTTGGGCACAGATACGCAGTATTTT.

CDR3 protein: CATRGDYGYTF. The CDR3 region has the DNA TGTGCCACGAGGGGAGACTATGGCTACACCTTC. This chain uses TRBV6-5 with TRBJ1-2, with TRBD1 as a possible D gene (5 bases). This CDR3 has 11 amino acids. In germline, CDR1 is MNHEY, CDR2 SVGAGI. Trimming shortened V by 10 bases and J by 3 bases, and 9 bases separated the two germline ends.

This clonotype was recorded a few times. This chain uses TRBV12-3 or TRBV12-4 with TRBJ2-7; 8 positions match TRBD2. J lost 3 bases, V lost 6 bases, and 7 bases had no gene match. The CDR3 loop spans 14 amino acids. The CDR3 is CASRIAGSGYEQYF. The CDR3 DNA reads TGTGCCAGCAGAATAGCGGGATCGGGCTACGAGCAGTACTTC.

The chain joins TRBV4-2 to TRBJ1-1, with D perhaps matching TRBD1 (6 bases). The CDR3 totals 15 residues. Germline V gene sequence: CDR1 LGHNA, CDR2 YNFKEQ. Trimming removed 1 base at V and 6 bases at J, with 15 bases between. CDR3 amino acids: CASSQASYRAAEAFF. DNA of the CDR3: TGTGCCAGCAGCCAAGCTTCATACAGGGCGGCTGAAGCTTTCTTT.

This clonotype was found a few times. The J gene is TRBJ2-1, the V gene TRBV15; tentative D call: TRBD1 (5 bases). Germline V lookup: CDR1 LNHNV, CDR2 YYDKDF (reference sequence). The CDR3 is 16 residues long. Between the trimmed V and J ends, which lost 0 bases and 2 bases, there was a span of 11 bases. The CDR3 reads CATSRDLQGTYNEQFF. DNA for the CDR3: TGTGCCACCAGCAGAGATCTCCAGGGCACCTACAATGAGCAGTTCTTC.

At least ten counts were recorded for this clonotype. The chain links TRBV6-2 or TRBV6-3 to TRBJ1-1; TRBD1 matches 7 bases. Germline V gene data show CDR1 as MNHEY and CDR2 as SVGEGT. Unmatched junction bases numbered 11, after V lost 6 bases and J lost 4 bases. The CDR3 sequence is 15 residues long. The CDR3: CASSRGQAVGTEAFF. The CDR3, as DNA: TGTGCCAGCAGCCGCGGACAGGCGGTAGGCACTGAAGCTTTCTTT.

V gene TRBV6-1 combines with J gene TRBJ2-7, with TRBD1 matching 9 bases. J lost 3 bases, V lost 11 bases, and 8 bases had no gene match. CDR1 and CDR2 (germline): MNHNS, SASEGT. The CDR3 length is 13 residues. CDR3 nucleotides: TGTGCCGTTTCCGACAGGGGGATCTACGAGCAGTACTTC. Protein product: CAVSDRGIYEQYF.

This clonotype came up many times. The rearrangement joins TRBV3-2 to TRBJ1-2; the DNA was not compared with TRBD1, the D call given in the table. TRBV3-2 is termed a pseudogene. The CDR3 loop spans 14 amino acids. The CDR3 DNA sequence: TGTGCCAGCAGCCTAATGACAGGGACCCATGGCTACACCTTC. This gives the protein CASSLMTGTHGYTF.

This chain links TRBV5-1 with TRBJ1-2, with D possibly matching TRBD1 (5 bases). Looked up from germline, CDR1 is SGHRS and CDR2 is YFSETQ. This CDR3 is built from 12 residues. V lost 0 bases, J lost 6 bases, and 6 bases lay in between. In DNA form, the CDR3 reads TGCGCCAGCAGCTTGGAGGGGCATGGCTACACCTTC. Translation: CASSLEGHGYTF.

The chain carries TRBV30 and TRBJ2-3; possible D gene TRBD1, 5 bases. The CDR3 runs 13 residues. CDR1 is GTSNPN and CDR2 is SVGIG in the germline V gene (reference sequence). V was cut by 5 bases and J by 4 bases, with 13 bases left in between. CDR3 in amino acids: CAWARQRSDTQYF. As DNA, the CDR3 is TGTGCCTGGGCCAGACAGAGATCAGATACGCAGTATTTT.

This clonotype was seen a few times. The V and J genes are TRBV24-1 and TRBJ1-5; TRBD1 aligns across 10 bases. Losses at the gene ends were 0 bases for V and 6 bases for J; bases not matched to a gene: 10. The CDR3 sequence is 18 residues long. From germline, CDR1 is KGHDR and CDR2 SFDVKD. CDR3 residues: CATSDLLPGQGMAQPQHF. The CDR3 DNA reads as TGTGCCACCAGTGATTTGTTGCCGGGACAGGGGATGGCTCAGCCCCAGCATTTT.

The rearrangement links TRBV5-1 to TRBJ2-5; TRBD2 aligns across 13 bases. J lost 3 bases, V lost 5 bases, and 4 bases had no gene match. Germline CDR1 is SGHRS and CDR2 is YFSETQ. The CDR3 is 15 amino acids. The CDR3, as DNA: TGCGCCAGCAGGAAAGGACTAGCGGGAGAAGAGACCCAGTACTTC. Its translation is CASRKGLAGEETQYF.

This clonotype has just a few counts. The CDR3 reads CASSLGLRDEQYF. The CDR3 region has the DNA TGTGCCAGCAGCTTGGGACTCCGCGACGAGCAGTACTTC. The rearrangement uses TRBV7-2 and TRBJ2-7; D is perhaps TRBD2 (6 bases). From germline, CDR1 is SGHTA and CDR2 FQGNSA. The CDR3 runs 13 residues. V gave up 3 bases and J gave up 5 bases, with 11 bases separating them.

The gene calls are TRBV10-3 and TRBJ2-5; D call uncertain. Trimming took 6 bases from V and 5 from J, leaving 16 bases between them. This CDR3 region has 14 residues. Germline V gene data show CDR1 as ENHRY and CDR2 as SYGVKD. Here the CDR3 reads CAISNRSLLETQYF. CDR3 sequence (DNA): TGTGCCATCAGCAACCGGAGCCTTTTGGAGACCCAGTACTTC.